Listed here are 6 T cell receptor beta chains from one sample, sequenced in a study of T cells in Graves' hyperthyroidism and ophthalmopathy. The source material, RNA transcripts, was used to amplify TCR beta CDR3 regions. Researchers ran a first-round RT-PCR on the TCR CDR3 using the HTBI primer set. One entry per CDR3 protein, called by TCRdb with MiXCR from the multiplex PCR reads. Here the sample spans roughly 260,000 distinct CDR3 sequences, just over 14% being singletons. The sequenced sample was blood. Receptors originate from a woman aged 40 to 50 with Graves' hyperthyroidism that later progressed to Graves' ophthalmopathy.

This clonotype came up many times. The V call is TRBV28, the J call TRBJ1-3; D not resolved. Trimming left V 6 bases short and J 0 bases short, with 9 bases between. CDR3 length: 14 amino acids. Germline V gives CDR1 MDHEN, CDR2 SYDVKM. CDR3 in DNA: TGTGCCAGCAGCGTCAAGTTCTCTGGAAACACCATATATTTT. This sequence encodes CASSVKFSGNTIYF. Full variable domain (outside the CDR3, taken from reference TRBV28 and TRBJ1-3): DVKVTQSSRYLVKRTGEKVFLECVQDMDHENMFWYRQDPGLGLRLIYFSYDVKMKEKGDIPEGYSVSREKKERFSLILESASTNQTSMYLCASSVKFSGNTIYFGEGSWLTVV.

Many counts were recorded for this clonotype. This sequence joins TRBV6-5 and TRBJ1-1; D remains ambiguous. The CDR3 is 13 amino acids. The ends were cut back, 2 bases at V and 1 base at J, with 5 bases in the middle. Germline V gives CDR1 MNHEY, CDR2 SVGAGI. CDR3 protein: CASSYSWNTEAFF. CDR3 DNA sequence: TGTGCCAGCAGTTACAGCTGGAACACTGAAGCTTTCTTT.

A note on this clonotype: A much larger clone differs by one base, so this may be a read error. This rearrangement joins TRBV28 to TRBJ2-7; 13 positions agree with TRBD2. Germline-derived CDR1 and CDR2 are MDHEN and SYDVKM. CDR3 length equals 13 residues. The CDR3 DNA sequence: TGTGCCAGTAATAGACTAGCGGGAGGCGAGCAGTCCTTC. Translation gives CASNRLAGGEQSF.

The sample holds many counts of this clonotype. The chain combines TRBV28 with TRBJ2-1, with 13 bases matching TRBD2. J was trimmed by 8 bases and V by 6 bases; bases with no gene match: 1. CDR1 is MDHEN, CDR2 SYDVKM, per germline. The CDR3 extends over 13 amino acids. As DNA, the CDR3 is TGTGCCAGCAGACTAGCGGGAGGGGATGAGCAGTTCTTC. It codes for CASRLAGGDEQFF.

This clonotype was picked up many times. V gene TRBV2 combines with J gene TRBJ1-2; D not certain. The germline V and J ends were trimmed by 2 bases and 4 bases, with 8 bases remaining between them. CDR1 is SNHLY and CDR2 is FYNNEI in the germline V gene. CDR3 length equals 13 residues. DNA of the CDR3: TGTGCCAGCAGTGAATTGGCGGTCTATGGCTACACCTTC. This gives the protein CASSELAVYGYTF. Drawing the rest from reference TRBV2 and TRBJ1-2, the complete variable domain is EPEVTQTPSHQVTQMGQEVILRCVPISNHLYFYWYRQILGQKVEFLVSFYNNEISEKSEIFDDQFSVERPDGSNFTLKIRSTKLEDSAMYFCASSELAVYGYTFGSGTRLTVV.

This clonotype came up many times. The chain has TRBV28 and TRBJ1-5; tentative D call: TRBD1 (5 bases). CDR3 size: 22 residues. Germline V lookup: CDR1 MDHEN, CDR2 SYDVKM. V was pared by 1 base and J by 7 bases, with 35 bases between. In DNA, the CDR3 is TGTGCCAGCAGTTTATTTTTGCAGAGAAGTCTACCTAGCAGGGAGAAGGAACAGCCCCAGCATTTT. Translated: CASSLFLQRSLPSREKEQPQHF.